Following are 28 T cell receptor beta chains from one sample sequenced in a study of blood T cell repertoires in COVID-19. Clones were sequenced by immunoSEQ multiplex PCR, and TCRdb holds only the in-frame ones, with some missing. In the table there are about 93,000 clones, 80% of which are singletons. The sample comprised peripheral blood. The receptors derive from a human donor in a cohort sampled during active COVID-19.

The chain joins TRBV7-3 to TRBJ1-6; D unclear. V was shortened by 5 bases and J by 7 bases, with 12 bases between the two germline ends. The CDR3 has 14 amino acids. Germline lookup yields CDR1 SGHTA and CDR2 FQGTGA. The CDR3 DNA is TGTGCCAGCAGCACGACTGGAGGGAATTCACCCCTCCACTTT. Its translation is CASSTTGGNSPLHF.

V and J are TRBV18 and TRBJ2-5; 8 nucleotides match TRBD2. Per germline, CDR1 KGHSH and CDR2 LQKENI. J gave up 4 bases and V 3 bases, and 4 bases lay outside the gene matches. This CDR3 is 14 amino acids long. For the CDR3, the DNA is TGTGCCAGCTCACCCGCCGGGGGGGGAGAGACCCAGTACTTC. This translates into CASSPAGGGETQYF.

The gene calls are TRBV18 and TRBJ2-2, with a possible D match to TRBD2 (5 bases). CDR1 is KGHSH and CDR2 is LQKENI in the germline V gene. CDR3 length: 16 residues. The V gene lost 1 base and the J gene lost 1 base, with 10 bases spanning the gap. The CDR3 DNA sequence: TGTGCCAGCTCACCACGGGCGGGCCAGAACACCGGGGAGCTGTTTTTT. It codes for CASSPRAGQNTGELFF.

J is TRBJ2-1 and V is TRBV7-3; D possibly corresponds to TRBD1 (6 bases). V dropped 4 bases and J dropped 8 bases, with 12 bases sitting between them. Germline lookup yields CDR1 SGHTA and CDR2 FQGTGA. This CDR3 has 13 amino acids. Written as DNA, the CDR3 is TGTGCCAGCAGCTCGAGGGGGACCGATGAGCAGTTCTTC. As protein: CASSSRGTDEQFF.

This clone was seen a few times. The V gene is TRBV5-1, the J gene TRBJ2-3; 9 positions match TRBD2. Losses at the gene ends were 1 base for V and 1 base for J; bases not matched to a gene: 4. This CDR3 spans 16 amino acids. The germline CDR1 and CDR2 sequences are SGHRS and YFSETQ. The CDR3: CASSLSASGGTDTQYF. The CDR3 DNA follows: TGCGCCAGCAGCTTGAGCGCTAGCGGGGGCACAGATACGCAGTATTTT.

The chain is built from TRBV28 and TRBJ2-7; possible D gene TRBD2, 5 bases. Between the trimmed V and J ends, which lost 7 bases and 0 bases, there was a span of 13 bases. This CDR3 is built from 14 residues. Germline values: CDR1 MDHEN, CDR2 SYDVKM. The CDR3 DNA is TGTGCCAGCACCTCGGGAACTAGCTCCTACGAGCAGTACTTC. It translates to CASTSGTSSYEQYF.

This clone was counted only a few times. The rearrangement joins TRBV27 to TRBJ1-6; D possibly corresponds to TRBD1 (5 bases). Germline loops: CDR1 MNHEY, CDR2 SMNVEV (reference sequence). The CDR3 loop spans 16 amino acids. Trimming cost V 7 bases and J 1 base, with 14 bases left between them. This CDR3 reads CASTLRGKSYNSPLHF. The CDR3 DNA follows: TGTGCCAGCACTCTAAGGGGCAAATCCTATAATTCACCCCTCCACTTT.

This clone showed up just a few times. The chain combines TRBV14 with TRBJ1-6, with a weak D call TRBD1 (6 bases). Germline lookup yields CDR1 SGHDN and CDR2 FVKESK. This CDR3 comprises 15 residues. V lost 6 bases, J lost 7 bases, and 16 bases lay in between. The CDR3 DNA is TGTGCCAGCAGTGGGGTCCTGGGGGCCAATTCACCCCTCCACTTT. Its translation: CASSGVLGANSPLHF.

In its sample, this clone was seen a few times. The chain employs TRBV6-5 and TRBJ2-4; 9 bases fit TRBD1. The CDR3 extends over 15 amino acids. Losses at the gene ends were 4 bases for V and 6 bases for J; bases not matched to a gene: 7. Germline V gene lookup returns CDR1 MNHEY and CDR2 SVGAGI. The CDR3 DNA reads TGTGCCAGCAGTTCGGGACAGGGAACCCGAAACATTCAGTACTTC. Translated, it gives CASSSGQGTRNIQYF.

The chain carries TRBV20-1 and TRBJ1-5; D ambiguous. The CDR3 is 14 residues long. Trimming removed 3 bases from V and 2 bases from J, with 11 bases in between. CDR1 is DFQATT and CDR2 is SNEGSKA in the germline V gene (reference sequence). CDR3 in amino acids: CSASMSVGNQPQHF. In nucleotides, the CDR3 is TGCAGTGCTAGTATGTCCGTTGGCAATCAGCCCCAGCATTTT.

V is TRBV2 and J is TRBJ2-7; weak D call: TRBD1 (6 bases). The V end was cut by 6 bases, the J end by 1 base, with 13 bases between. In germline, CDR1 is SNHLY, CDR2 FYNNEI. CDR3 size: 14 residues. CDR3 protein: CASRTPTGSYEQYF. CDR3 nucleotides: TGTGCCAGCAGAACCCCGACAGGATCCTACGAGCAGTACTTC.

The chain joins TRBV9 to TRBJ2-1; 7 bases are a match to TRBD2. V was clipped by 3 bases and J by 7 bases; unmatched bases: 7. The CDR3 runs to 14 residues. From germline, CDR1 is SGDLS and CDR2 YYNGEE. The CDR3, as DNA: TGTGCCAGCAGCGCCCGGGGGGTAATAAATGAGCAGTTCTTC. Translated: CASSARGVINEQFF.

CDR3 bases: TGTGCCAGCAGCCCGTCTTTAGGGACTAGTCTGCTGGAGCAGTACTTC. Translated, it gives CASSPSLGTSLLEQYF. The J gene is TRBJ2-7, the V gene TRBV28; 8 nucleotides line up with TRBD2. The CDR3 length is 16 residues. Trimming at V came to 6 bases and at J to 7 bases, leaving 17 bases not matched to a gene. CDR1 is MDHEN and CDR2 is SYDVKM in the germline V gene.

This chain links TRBV10-3 with TRBJ2-3, with no clear D. This CDR3 spans 13 amino acids. Looked up from germline, CDR1 is ENHRY and CDR2 is SYGVKD. Trimming cost V 2 bases and J 8 bases, with 11 bases left between them. The chain's CDR3 is CAISEDELLTQYF. The DNA of the CDR3 is TGTGCCATCAGTGAGGATGAGCTCCTTACGCAGTATTTT.

The gene calls are TRBV28 and TRBJ1-2, with 7 positions matching TRBD1. J lost 0 bases, V lost 5 bases, and 9 bases had no gene match. This CDR3 is built from 16 residues. Per the germline V gene, CDR1 is MDHEN and CDR2 is SYDVKM. CDR3 protein: CASSPGQANPNYGYTF. CDR3 in DNA: TGTGCCAGCAGTCCTGGACAGGCCAACCCTAACTATGGCTACACCTTC.

The rearrangement links TRBV20-1 to TRBJ1-5, with D unresolved. In germline, CDR1 is DFQATT, CDR2 SNEGSKA (reference sequence). The CDR3 contains 15 residues. The germline V and J ends were trimmed by 3 bases and 4 bases, with 16 bases remaining between them. The CDR3 sequence: CSASHGRGRNQPQHF. CDR3 in DNA: TGCAGTGCTAGTCATGGGCGGGGTCGAAATCAGCCCCAGCATTTT.

The V call is TRBV18, the J call TRBJ1-1; 9 positions match TRBD1. V shed 7 bases and J 1 base; nucleotides not matched to a gene: 13. CDR3 size: 17 residues. Germline V gene lookup returns CDR1 KGHSH and CDR2 LQKENI. The CDR3 DNA reads TGTGCCAGCTTGGCCAGGGCGGGACAGGGAAAGAACACTGAAGCTTTCTTT. This gives the protein CASLARAGQGKNTEAFF.

The chain joins TRBV28 to TRBJ1-3; 7 bases fit TRBD1. The CDR3 runs 15 residues. The junction had 6 bases not matched to a gene; V was cut back by 7 bases and J by 0 bases. Looked up from germline, CDR1 is MDHEN and CDR2 is SYDVKM. The CDR3 sequence is CASTTGANSGNTIYF. CDR3 sequence (DNA): TGTGCCAGCACCACAGGGGCTAACTCTGGAAACACCATATATTTT.

V and J are TRBV28 and TRBJ2-1, with 8 bases that match TRBD2. Germline CDR1 is MDHEN and CDR2 is SYDVKM. The CDR3 is 15 amino acids. V gave up 3 bases and J gave up 6 bases; unmatched junction bases: 7. This CDR3 reads CASSLYGTSSNEQFF. In DNA, the CDR3 is TGTGCCAGCAGTTTGTATGGGACTAGTAGCAATGAGCAGTTCTTC.

In DNA form, the CDR3 reads TGTGCCAGCAGCCCTCCGGGTTCCGACCTCCTAGCGGGAGCCAACGAGCAGTACTTC. Protein sequence: CASSPPGSDLLAGANEQYF. The chain employs TRBV11-2 and TRBJ2-7; TRBD2 aligns across 10 bases. V shed 5 bases, J shed 5 bases, and the junction held 21 bases outside the gene matches. Germline CDR1 is SGHAT and CDR2 is FQNNGV. The CDR3 runs to 19 residues.

The chain recombines TRBV7-6 with TRBJ1-5; 8 bases match TRBD1. CDR1 and CDR2 (germline): SGHVS, FNYEAQ. The CDR3 has 16 residues. V shed 4 bases, J shed 3 bases, and the junction held 8 bases outside the gene matches. The CDR3 is CASSSQGASHNQPQHF. The CDR3 nucleotides are TGTGCCAGCAGCTCTCAGGGGGCTTCGCACAATCAGCCCCAGCATTTT.

This clone came up a few times. This chain uses TRBV6-2 or TRBV6-3 with TRBJ1-5; 11 nucleotides align to TRBD1. CDR3 length: 17 residues. V was pared by 6 bases and J by 2 bases, with 9 bases of the junction left unmatched. Germline V CDR1 and CDR2: MNHEY, SVGEGT. CDR3 sequence reads: CASSRGQGGSGNQPQHF. DNA for the CDR3: TGTGCCAGCAGCAGGGGACAGGGGGGGTCCGGCAATCAGCCCCAGCATTTT.

V is TRBV19 and J is TRBJ2-3; 8 bases map to TRBD2. Germline V gene sequence: CDR1 LNHDA, CDR2 SQIVND (reference sequence). CDR3 length equals 16 residues. The trim removed 5 bases at V and 5 bases at J, leaving 12 bases unmatched. The CDR3 DNA follows: TGTGCCAGTAGTGAGTACGCTAGCGGGCGGTTAGATACGCAGTATTTT. The encoded protein is CASSEYASGRLDTQYF.

Ten or more counts support this clone. The chain has TRBV25-1 and TRBJ1-2, with TRBD1 identical over 8 bases. Germline CDR1 is MGHDK and CDR2 is SYGVNS. This CDR3 is built from 11 residues. The V and J ends lost 8 bases and 8 bases, in that order; junction bases with no gene match: 4. This CDR3 is CASLAGGGYTF. In nucleotides, the CDR3 is TGTGCCAGCCTAGCAGGGGGCGGCTACACCTTC.

This CDR3 is CASSQGQENQPQHF. The CDR3 region has the DNA TGTGCCAGCAGCCAAGGCCAGGAAAATCAGCCCCAGCATTTT. The chain is built from TRBV4-2 and TRBJ1-5; unclear D gene. The CDR3 covers 14 residues. Germline CDR1 LGHNA, CDR2 YNFKEQ. V lost 1 base and J 4 bases, leaving 8 bases between the germline ends.

This chain links TRBV18 with TRBJ2-7; tentatively, D is TRBD1 (5 bases). Looked up from germline, CDR1 is KGHSH and CDR2 is LQKENI. The CDR3 covers 15 residues. Trimming cost V 3 bases and J 3 bases, with 15 bases left between them. The CDR3 is CASSPGNRQNYEQYF. In nucleotides, the CDR3 is TGTGCCAGCTCACCGGGAAACAGGCAGAACTACGAGCAGTACTTC.

This clone has only one observation. The V gene is TRBV7-8, the J gene TRBJ2-3, with unresolved D. Germline assignment: CDR1 SGHVS and CDR2 FQNEAQ. The length of the CDR3 is 14 residues. V lost 6 bases and J 1 base, leaving 11 bases between the germline ends. CDR3 in DNA: TGTGCCAGCAGACCTTTCACGGGCACAGATACGCAGTATTTT. It translates to CASRPFTGTDTQYF.

The V and J genes are TRBV5-6 and TRBJ1-2, with 7 positions matching TRBD1. Germline V gene data show CDR1 as SGHDT and CDR2 as YYEEEE. CDR3 length: 16 amino acids. V was clipped by 0 bases and J by 3 bases; unmatched bases: 8. DNA of the CDR3: TGTGCCAGCAGCTTGGGCCGTCGGACAGGACACTATGGCTACACCTTC. Translation: CASSLGRRTGHYGYTF.